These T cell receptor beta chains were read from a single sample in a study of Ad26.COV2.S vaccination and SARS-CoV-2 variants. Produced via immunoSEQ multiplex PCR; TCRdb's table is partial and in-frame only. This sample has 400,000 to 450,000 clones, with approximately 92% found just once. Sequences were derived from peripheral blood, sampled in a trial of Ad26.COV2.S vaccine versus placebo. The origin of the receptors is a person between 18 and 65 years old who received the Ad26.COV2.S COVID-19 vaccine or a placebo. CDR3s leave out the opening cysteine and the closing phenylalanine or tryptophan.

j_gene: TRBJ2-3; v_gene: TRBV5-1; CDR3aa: ASSLTSRTDTQY
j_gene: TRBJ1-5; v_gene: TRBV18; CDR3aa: ASSTTRQGSNQPQH
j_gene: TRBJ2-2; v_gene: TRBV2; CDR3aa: ASTGLAGYTGELF
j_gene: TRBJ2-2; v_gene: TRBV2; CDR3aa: ASSPRDRTTGELF
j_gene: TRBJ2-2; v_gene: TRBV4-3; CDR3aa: ASSQETRVGTGELF
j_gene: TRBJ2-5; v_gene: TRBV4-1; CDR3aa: ASSARLADGKTQY
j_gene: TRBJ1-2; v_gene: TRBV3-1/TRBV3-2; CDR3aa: ASSRGGPSNYGYT
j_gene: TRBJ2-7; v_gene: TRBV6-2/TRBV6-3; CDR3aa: ASSYRPSYEQY
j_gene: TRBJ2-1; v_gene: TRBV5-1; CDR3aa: ASSYGGTSNYNEQF
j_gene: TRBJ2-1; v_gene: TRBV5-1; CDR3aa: ASSFDSLSDEQF
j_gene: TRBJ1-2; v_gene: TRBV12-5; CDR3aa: ASGPGQGYYGYT
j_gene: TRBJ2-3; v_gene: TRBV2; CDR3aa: ASGPRTDTQY
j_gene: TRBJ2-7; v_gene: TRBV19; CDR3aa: ASSFRSDYEQY
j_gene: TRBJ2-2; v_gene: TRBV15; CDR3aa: ATSSSRDTGELF
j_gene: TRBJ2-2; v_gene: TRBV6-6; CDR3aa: ASSTTLPGGELF
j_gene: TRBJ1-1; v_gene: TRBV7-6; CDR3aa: ASSLRGTGENTEAF
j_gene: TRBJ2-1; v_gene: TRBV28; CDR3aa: ASSFSRAYNEQF
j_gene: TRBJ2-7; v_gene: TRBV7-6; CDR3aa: ASSYRFPGQGPYEQY
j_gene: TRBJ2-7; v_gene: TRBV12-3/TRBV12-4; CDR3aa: ASSLQLYEQY
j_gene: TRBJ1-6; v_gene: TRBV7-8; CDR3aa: ASSYSIRGYNSPLH
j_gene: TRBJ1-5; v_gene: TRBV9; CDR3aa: ASSPGTLEGLNQPQH
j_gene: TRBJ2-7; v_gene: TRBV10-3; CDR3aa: AISTGQGFSYEQY
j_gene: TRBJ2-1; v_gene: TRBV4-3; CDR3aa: ASSQDYGGRGYEQF
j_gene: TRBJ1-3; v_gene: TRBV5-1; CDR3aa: ASSFSHSSTYSGNTIY
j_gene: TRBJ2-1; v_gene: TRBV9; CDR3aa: ASKVGTSGSGEQF
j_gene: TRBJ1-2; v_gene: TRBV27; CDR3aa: ASSLRSGGANGYT
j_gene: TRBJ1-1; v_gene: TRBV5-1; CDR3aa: ASSLSANTEAF
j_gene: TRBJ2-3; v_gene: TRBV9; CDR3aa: ASRAGAKDTQY
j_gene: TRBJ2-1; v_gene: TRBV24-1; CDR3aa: ATSDSREGEQF
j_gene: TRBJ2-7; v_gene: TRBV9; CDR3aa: ASSGGTSDSYEQY
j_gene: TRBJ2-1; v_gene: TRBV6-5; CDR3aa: ASKNLAGEGNEQF
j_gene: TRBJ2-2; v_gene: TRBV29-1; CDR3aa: SAVLNTGELF
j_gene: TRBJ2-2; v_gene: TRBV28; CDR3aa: ASRKGWASGRTGELF
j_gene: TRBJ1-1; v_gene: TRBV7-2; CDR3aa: ASSYQRGNTEAF
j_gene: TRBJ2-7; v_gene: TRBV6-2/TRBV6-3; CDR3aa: ASSYSIRYEQY
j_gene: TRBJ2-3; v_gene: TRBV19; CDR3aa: ASSDWGTDTQY
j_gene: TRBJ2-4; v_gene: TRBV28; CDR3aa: ASSFPVAKNIQY
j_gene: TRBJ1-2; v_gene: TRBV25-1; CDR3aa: ASSEPVNYGYT
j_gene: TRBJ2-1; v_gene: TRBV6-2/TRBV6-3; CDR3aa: ASSYSYNEQF
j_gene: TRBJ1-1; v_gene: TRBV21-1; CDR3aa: ASSTRQTDCVNTEAF
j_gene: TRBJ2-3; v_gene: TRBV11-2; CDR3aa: ASRGQQGMSTDTQY
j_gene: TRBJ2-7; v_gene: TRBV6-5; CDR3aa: ASRSLSGSSYEQY
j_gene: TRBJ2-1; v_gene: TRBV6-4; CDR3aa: ASTLSGVPGEEQF
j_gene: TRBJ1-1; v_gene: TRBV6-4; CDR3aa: ASRDRVNTEAF
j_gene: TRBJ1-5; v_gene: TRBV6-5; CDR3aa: ASSDRAFNQPQH
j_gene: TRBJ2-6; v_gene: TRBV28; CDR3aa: ASSRGGGGANVLT
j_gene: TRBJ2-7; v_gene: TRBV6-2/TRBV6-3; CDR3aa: ASSLGGSTYEQY
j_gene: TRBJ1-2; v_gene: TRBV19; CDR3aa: ASSIDNTRGYGYT
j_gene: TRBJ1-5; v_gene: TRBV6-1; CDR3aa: ASSGLGTVFDQPQH